The present entry profiles one T cell receptor (beta chain) with its context. Its antigen is not known. Cells were CD45RO-negative CD62L-positive naive CD4 T cells sorted from PBMCs. The data belong to a study of human versus mouse CDR3 diversity and MHC coevolution. Broader study findings: Most of the three human donors had the lowest clonal inequality. Mice had fewer CDR3 deletions and insertions than humans on average. Humans had the largest estimated TCR beta repertoire, around 1.6 million clonotypes.

The method was immunoSEQ multiplex PCR; TCRdb's version includes in-frame clones alone and lacks a portion of them. Of around 74,000 clones in the sample, 85% to 95% were seen once. The CDR3 loop spans 16 amino acids. Germline CDR1 and CDR2: SGHNT and YYREEE (reference sequence). V lost 4 bases and J 6 bases, leaving 17 bases between the germline ends. This sequence originates from a person aged 25 to 75 in good health. This chain joins TRBV5-4 and TRBJ1-6, with D perhaps TRBD1 (5 bases). Sequencing was performed on naive CD4+ T cells from blood. Subset defined: CD45RO-negative CD62L-positive naive CD4 T cells. The CDR3 DNA reads as TGTGCCAGCAGCCTCCCGGGGGGGTCGGCTAATTCACCCCTCCACTTT. Translated: CASSLPGGSANSPLHF.